This T cell receptor beta chain was obtained from a study of shared clonotypes between healthy human individuals. Study-level points and caveats: Specimens sampled were limited to blood, with tissue repertoires likely differing. Generation probabilities were higher for clonotypes shared across all four sorted-subset donors than for unshared ones.

Naive-designated CD8 cells lacked CD45RO, were positively enriched for CCR7, and omitted terminally differentiated effector memory CD45RA+ cells. All donors qualified as healthy HIV-negative adults and had experienced no recent acute infections or vaccinations. Turning to this clone: Its target is not known.

For sorted subsets, 150 to 200 ng DNA per replicate equaled about 30,000 T cell genomes. TCRdb keeps only in-frame clones here, not all; method: immunoSEQ multiplex PCR. Of approximately 2,000,000 clones in the sample, 85% to 95% are singletons; the top ten hold around 1.7%. Germline-derived CDR1 and CDR2 are LGHNA and YSLEER. Trimming took 3 bases from V and 4 from J; bases not matched to a gene: 10. The CDR3 is made up of 16 amino acids. The chain uses TRBV4-3 and TRBJ2-7; the match to TRBD2 covers 9 bases. The clonotype comes from a young man in good health. Some clones in this sample may be carry-over from other donors' samples. The specimen sequenced was naive CD8+ T cells from PBMCs. Here the CDR3 DNA reads TGCGCCAGCAGCCATCTAGCGGATAGCGGGAGTTACGAGCAGTACTTC. This codes for CASSHLADSGSYEQYF.